This T cell receptor beta chain is drawn from a study of naive and memory T cell subsets. V was pared by 2 bases and J by 0 bases, with 0 bases of the junction left unmatched. Germline loops: CDR1 LNHDA, CDR2 SQIVND (reference sequence). The CDR3 runs 15 residues. RNA was extracted from roughly 2.5 ml of whole blood of healthy adults. TCR cDNA received a 3' ligated oligonucleotide that carried a UMI. Input was about 1 to 1,100 ng of DNase-treated total RNA without cell sorting. Reverse transcription of blood and skin TCR RNA was primed at alpha and beta constant regions. Ligated cDNA underwent four rounds of PCR with nested alpha and beta constant region primers and SP2. TCRdb analysed the 5' RACE reads with MiXCR anew, one entry per CDR3 protein. The sample comprises approximately 22,000 distinct CDR3 sequences, around 4.2% of which are singletons, and approximately 7.8% rests with the top ten. The table lists this clonotype with many counts. Its matching antigen is unknown.

Study-wide results and limits: Potentially, T cell activation and differentiation skew this RNA-based measurement.

This sequence was found in a male donor in good health. The rearrangement uses TRBV19 and TRBJ2-7; 11 positions match TRBD2. The CDR3 nucleotides are TGTGCCAGTAGTATAACTAGCGGGGGCTCCTACGAGCAGTACTTC. It yields the protein CASSITSGGSYEQYF.